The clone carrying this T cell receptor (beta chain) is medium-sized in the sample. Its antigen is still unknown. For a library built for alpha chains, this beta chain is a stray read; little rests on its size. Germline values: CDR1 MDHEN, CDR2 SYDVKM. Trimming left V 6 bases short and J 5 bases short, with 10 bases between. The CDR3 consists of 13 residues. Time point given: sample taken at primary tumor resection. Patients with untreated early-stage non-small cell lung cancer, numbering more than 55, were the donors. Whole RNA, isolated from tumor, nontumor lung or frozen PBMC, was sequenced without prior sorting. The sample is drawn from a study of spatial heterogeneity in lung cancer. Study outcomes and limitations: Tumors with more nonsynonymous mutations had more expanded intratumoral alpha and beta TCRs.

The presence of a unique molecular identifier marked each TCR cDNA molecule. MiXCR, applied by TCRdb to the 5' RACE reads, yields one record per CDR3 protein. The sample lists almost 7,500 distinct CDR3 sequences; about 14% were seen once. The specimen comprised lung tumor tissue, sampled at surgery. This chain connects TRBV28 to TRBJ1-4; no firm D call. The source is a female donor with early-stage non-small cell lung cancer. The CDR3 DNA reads TGTGCCAGCAGCCCCGCGAGGAATGAAAAACTGTTTTTT. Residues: CASSPARNEKLFF. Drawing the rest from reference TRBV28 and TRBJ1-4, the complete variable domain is DVKVTQSSRYLVKRTGEKVFLECVQDMDHENMFWYRQDPGLGLRLIYFSYDVKMKEKGDIPEGYSVSREKKERFSLILESASTNQTSMYLCASSPARNEKLFFGSGTQLSVL.